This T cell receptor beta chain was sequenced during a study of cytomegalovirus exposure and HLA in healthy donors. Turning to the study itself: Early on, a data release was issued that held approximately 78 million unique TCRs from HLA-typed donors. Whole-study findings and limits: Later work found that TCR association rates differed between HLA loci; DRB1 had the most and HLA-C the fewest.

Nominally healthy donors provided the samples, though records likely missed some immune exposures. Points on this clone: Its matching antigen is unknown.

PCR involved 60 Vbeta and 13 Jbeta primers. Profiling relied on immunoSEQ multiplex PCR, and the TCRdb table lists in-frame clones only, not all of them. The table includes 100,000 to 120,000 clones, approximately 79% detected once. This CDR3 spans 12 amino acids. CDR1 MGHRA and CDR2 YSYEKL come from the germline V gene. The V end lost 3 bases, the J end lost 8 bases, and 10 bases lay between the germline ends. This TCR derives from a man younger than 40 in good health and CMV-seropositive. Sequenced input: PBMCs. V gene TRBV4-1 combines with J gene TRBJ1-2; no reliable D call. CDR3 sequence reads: CASSHRTGGYTF. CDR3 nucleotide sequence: TGCGCCAGCAGCCATAGGACGGGAGGCTACACCTTC.